This T cell receptor beta chain was observed in a study of T cell repertoires in ileal Crohn's disease. Study-level information: Every patient was operated on for stricturing (approximately 60%) or penetrating (39%) complications. Each sample's TCRB immunosequencing used about 0.5 micrograms of biopsy DNA.

Overall study findings and caveats: Clonality above 26.8% at surgery always came with endoscopic recurrence. Mucosal expansions were suggested to be mainly CD8 T cells.

On this clone itself: Its cognate antigen is unknown.

The method was immunoSEQ multiplex PCR; TCRdb's version includes in-frame clones alone and lacks a portion of them. The sample yields roughly 4,200 clones, around three quarters seen once. The time point denotes: inflamed ileum from the surgical specimen. The germline CDR1 and CDR2 sequences are SGHNT and YENEEA. This CDR3 is built from 15 residues. Trimming took 5 bases from V and 3 from J; bases not matched to a gene: 9. The sequence was collected from an adult with Crohn's disease. This chain connects TRBV11-3 to TRBJ2-7; 8 bases are a match to TRBD1. Sequencing was carried out using ileal tissue. The CDR3 DNA is TGTGCCAGCAGCAACGGACAGGGAAAGGGCTACGAGCAGTACTTC. Translation: CASSNGQGKGYEQYF.